A single T cell receptor beta chain is shown here with its context. This sample is part of a study of T cells in Graves' hyperthyroidism and ophthalmopathy. Deletions cut 1 base from V and 0 bases from J, with 7 bases between. The CDR3 contains 14 residues. CDR1 DFQATT and CDR2 SNEGSKA come from the germline V gene (reference sequence). Amplification targeted TCR beta CDR3 regions from RNA transcripts. A set of HTBI primers served as the primers for a first-round RT-PCR of the TCR CDR3. TCRdb redid the calling of the multiplex PCR reads with MiXCR, one entry per CDR3 protein. The sample carries roughly 420,000 distinct CDR3 sequences, more than 15% recorded once.

The receptor was isolated from a woman under 30 with Graves' hyperthyroidism. The chain carries TRBV20-1 and TRBJ1-5; D not resolved. The sample comprised blood. The chain's CDR3 is CSARGAYSNQPQHF. The CDR3 DNA is TGCAGTGCTAGAGGAGCGTATAGCAATCAGCCCCAGCATTTT.